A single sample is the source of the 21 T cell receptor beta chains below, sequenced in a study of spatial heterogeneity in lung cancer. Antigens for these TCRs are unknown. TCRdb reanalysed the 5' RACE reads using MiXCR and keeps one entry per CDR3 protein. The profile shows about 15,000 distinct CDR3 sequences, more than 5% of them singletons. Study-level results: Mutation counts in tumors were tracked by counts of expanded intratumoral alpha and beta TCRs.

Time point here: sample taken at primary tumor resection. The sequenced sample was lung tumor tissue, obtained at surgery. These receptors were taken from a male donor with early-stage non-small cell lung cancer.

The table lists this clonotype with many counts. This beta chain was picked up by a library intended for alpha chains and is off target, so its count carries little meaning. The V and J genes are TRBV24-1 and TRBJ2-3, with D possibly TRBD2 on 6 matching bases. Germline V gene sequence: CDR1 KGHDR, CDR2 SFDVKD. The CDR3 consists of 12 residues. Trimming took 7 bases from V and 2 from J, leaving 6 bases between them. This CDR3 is CATRDYTDTQYF. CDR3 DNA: TGTGCCACCAGGGACTACACAGATACGCAGTATTTT.

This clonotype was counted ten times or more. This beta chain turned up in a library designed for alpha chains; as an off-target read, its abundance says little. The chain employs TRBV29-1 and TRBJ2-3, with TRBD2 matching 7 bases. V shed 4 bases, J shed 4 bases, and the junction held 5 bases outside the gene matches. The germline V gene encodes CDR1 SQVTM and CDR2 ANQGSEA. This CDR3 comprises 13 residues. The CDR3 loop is CSVGGRGADTQYF. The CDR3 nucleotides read TGCAGCGTTGGCGGCCGGGGGGCAGATACGCAGTATTTT.

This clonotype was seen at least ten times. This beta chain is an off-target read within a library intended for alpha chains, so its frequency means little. The CDR3 bases are TGTGCCAGCAGCCCTTCGACAGGGCACGAGCAGTACTTC. Residues: CASSPSTGHEQYF. J is TRBJ2-7 and V is TRBV7-9, with 7 bases matching TRBD1. The CDR3 spans 13 residues. With V trimmed by 5 bases and J by 5 bases, 6 bases remained unmatched. Germline assignment: CDR1 SEHNR and CDR2 FQNEAQ (reference sequence).

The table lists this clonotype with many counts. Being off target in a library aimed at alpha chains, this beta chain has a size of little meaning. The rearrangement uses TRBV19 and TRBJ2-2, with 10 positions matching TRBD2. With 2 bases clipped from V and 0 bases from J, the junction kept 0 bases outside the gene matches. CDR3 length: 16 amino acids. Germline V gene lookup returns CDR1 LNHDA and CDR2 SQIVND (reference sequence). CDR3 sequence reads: CASSILAGANTGELFF. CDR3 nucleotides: TGTGCCAGTAGTATACTAGCGGGGGCGAACACCGGGGAGCTGTTTTTT.

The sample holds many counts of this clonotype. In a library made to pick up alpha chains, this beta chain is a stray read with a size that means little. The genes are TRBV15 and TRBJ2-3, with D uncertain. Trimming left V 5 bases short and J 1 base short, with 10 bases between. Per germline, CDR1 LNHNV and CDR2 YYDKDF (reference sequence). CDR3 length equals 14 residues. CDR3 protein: CATSRSGGTDTQYF. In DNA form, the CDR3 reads TGTGCCACCAGCCGAAGTGGAGGCACAGATACGCAGTATTTT. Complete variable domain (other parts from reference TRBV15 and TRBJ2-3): DAMVIQNPRYQVTQFGKPVTLSCSQTLNHNVMYWYQQKSSQAPKLLFHYYDKDFNNEADTPDNFQSRRPNTSFCFLDIRSPGLGDTAMYLCATSRSGGTDTQYFGPGTRLTVL.

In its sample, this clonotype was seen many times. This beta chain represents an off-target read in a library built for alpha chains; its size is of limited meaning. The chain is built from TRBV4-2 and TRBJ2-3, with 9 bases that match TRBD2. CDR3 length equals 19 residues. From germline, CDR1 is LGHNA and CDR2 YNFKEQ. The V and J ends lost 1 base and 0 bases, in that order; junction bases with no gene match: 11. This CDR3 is CASSQGVSGGATSTDTQYF. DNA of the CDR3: TGTGCCAGCAGCCAAGGGGTTAGCGGGGGAGCTACTAGCACAGATACGCAGTATTTT.

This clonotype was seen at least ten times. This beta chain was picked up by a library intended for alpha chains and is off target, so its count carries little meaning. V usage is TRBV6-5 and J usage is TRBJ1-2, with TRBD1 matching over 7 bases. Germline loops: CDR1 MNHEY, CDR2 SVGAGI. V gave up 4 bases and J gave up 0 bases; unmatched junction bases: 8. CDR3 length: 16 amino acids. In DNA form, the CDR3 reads TGTGCCAGCAGTTCCGTACCGGGACAGCCTAACTATGGCTACACCTTC. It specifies CASSSVPGQPNYGYTF.

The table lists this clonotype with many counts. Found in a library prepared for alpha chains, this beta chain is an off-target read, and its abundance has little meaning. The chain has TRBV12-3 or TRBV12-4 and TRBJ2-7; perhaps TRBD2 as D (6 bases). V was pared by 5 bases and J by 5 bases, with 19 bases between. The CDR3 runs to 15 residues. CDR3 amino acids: CASSLSGGPLDEQYF. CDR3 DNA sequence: TGTGCCAGCAGTCTATCCGGAGGGCCTCTGGACGAGCAGTACTTC.

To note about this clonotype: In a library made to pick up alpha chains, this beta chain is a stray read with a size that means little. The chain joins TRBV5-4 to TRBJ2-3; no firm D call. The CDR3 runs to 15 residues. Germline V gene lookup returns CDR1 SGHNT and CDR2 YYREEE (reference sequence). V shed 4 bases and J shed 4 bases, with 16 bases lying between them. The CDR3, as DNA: TGTGCCAGCAGCCCCGGACCCCTCGGATCAGATACGCAGTATTTT. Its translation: CASSPGPLGSDTQYF. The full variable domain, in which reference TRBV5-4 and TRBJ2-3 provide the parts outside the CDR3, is ETGVTQSPTHLIKTRGQQVTLRCSSQSGHNTVSWYQQALGQGPQFIFQYYREEENGRGNFPPRFSGLQFPNYSSELNVNALELDDSALYLCASSPGPLGSDTQYFGPGTRLTVL.

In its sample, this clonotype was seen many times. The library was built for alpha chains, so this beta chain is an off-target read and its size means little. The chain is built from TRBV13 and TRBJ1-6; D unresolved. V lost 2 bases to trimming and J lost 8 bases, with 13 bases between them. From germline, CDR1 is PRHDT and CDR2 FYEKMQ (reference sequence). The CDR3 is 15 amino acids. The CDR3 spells CASSLRGGGDSPLHF. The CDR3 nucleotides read TGTGCCAGCAGCTTACGGGGAGGAGGTGATTCACCCCTCCACTTT.

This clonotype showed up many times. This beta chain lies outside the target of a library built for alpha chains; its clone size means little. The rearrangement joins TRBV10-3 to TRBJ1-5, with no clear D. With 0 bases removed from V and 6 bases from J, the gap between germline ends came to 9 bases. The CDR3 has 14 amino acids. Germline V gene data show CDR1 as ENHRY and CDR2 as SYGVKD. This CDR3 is CAISESEPGQPQHF. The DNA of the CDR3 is TGTGCCATCAGTGAGTCAGAACCAGGTCAGCCCCAGCATTTT.

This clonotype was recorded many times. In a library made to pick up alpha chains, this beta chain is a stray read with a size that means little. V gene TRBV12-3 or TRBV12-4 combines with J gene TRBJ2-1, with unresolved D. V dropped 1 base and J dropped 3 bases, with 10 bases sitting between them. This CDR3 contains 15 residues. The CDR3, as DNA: TGTGCCAGCAGTTTAGATAGCCCCTTCTACAATGAGCAGTTCTTC. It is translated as CASSLDSPFYNEQFF.

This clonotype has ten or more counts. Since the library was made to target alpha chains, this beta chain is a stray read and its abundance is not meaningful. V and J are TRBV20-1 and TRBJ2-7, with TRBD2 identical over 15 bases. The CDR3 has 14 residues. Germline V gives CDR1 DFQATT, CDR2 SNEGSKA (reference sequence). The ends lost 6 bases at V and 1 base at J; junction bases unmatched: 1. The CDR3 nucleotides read TGCAGTGCAGGGACTAGCGGGAGGTCCTACGAGCAGTACTTC. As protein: CSAGTSGRSYEQYF.

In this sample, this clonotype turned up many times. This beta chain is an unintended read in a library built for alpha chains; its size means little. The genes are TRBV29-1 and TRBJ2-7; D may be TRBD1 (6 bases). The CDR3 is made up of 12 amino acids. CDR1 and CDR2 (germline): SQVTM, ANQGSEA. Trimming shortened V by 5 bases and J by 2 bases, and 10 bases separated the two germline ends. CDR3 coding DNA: TGCAGCGTTAAGGGGGACGCCTACGAGCAGTACTTC. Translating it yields CSVKGDAYEQYF.

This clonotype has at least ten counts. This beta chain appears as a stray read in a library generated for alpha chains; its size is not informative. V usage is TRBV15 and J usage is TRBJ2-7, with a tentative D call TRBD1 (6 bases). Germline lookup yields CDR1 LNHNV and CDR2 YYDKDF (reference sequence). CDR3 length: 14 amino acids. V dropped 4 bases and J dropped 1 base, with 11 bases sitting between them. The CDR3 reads CATSKTGLSYEQYF. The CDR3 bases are TGTGCCACCAGCAAAACAGGGTTATCCTACGAGCAGTACTTC.

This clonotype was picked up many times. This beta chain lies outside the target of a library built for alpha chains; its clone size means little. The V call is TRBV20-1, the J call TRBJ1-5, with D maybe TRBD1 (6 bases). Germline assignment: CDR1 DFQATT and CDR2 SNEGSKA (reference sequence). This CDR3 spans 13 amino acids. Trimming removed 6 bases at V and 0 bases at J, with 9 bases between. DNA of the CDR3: TGCAGTGCAGGGGGGTATAGCAATCAGCCCCAGCATTTT. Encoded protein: CSAGGYSNQPQHF.

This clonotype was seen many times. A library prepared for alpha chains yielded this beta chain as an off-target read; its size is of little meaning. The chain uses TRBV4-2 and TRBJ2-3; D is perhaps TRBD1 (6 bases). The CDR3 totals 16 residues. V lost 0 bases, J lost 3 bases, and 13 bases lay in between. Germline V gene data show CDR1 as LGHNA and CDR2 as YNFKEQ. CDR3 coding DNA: TGTGCCAGCAGCCAAGATACAACAGGGATGACAGATACGCAGTATTTT. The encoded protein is CASSQDTTGMTDTQYF.

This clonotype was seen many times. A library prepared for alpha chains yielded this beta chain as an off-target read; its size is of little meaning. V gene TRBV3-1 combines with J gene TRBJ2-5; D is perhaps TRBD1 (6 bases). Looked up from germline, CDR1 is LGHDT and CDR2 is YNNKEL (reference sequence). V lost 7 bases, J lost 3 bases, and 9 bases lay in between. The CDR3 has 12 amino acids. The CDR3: CASMGAEETQYF. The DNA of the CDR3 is TGTGCCAGCATGGGGGCAGAAGAGACCCAGTACTTC.

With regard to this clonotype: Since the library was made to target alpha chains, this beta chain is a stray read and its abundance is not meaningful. For the CDR3, the DNA is TGTGCCAGCAGCTTAGTGAGCGGGAGAGCCTACGAGCAGTACTTC. It encodes CASSLVSGRAYEQYF. The rearrangement links TRBV13 to TRBJ2-7; TRBD2 matches 8 bases. This CDR3 spans 15 amino acids. Germline CDR1 reads PRHDT; CDR2 reads FYEKMQ (reference sequence). The trim removed 1 base at V and 2 bases at J, leaving 4 bases unmatched.

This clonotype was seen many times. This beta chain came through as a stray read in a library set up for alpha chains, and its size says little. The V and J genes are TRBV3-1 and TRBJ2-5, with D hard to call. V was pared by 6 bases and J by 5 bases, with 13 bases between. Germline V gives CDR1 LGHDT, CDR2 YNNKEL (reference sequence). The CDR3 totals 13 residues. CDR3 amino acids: CASSPTTYETQYF. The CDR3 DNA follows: TGTGCCAGCAGTCCCACAACTTACGAGACCCAGTACTTC.

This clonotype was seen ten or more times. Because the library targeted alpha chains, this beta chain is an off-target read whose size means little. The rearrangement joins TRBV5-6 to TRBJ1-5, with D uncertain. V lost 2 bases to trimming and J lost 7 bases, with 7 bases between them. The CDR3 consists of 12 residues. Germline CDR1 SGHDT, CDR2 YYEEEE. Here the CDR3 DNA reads TGTGCCAGCAGCTTAATGGGGCAGCCCCAGCATTTT. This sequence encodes CASSLMGQPQHF. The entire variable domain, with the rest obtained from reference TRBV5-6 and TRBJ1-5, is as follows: DAGVTQSPTHLIKTRGQQVTLRCSPKSGHDTVSWYQQALGQGPQFIFQYYEEEERQRGNFPDRFSGHQFPNYSSELNVNALLLGDSALYLCASSLMGQPQHFGDGTRLSIL.